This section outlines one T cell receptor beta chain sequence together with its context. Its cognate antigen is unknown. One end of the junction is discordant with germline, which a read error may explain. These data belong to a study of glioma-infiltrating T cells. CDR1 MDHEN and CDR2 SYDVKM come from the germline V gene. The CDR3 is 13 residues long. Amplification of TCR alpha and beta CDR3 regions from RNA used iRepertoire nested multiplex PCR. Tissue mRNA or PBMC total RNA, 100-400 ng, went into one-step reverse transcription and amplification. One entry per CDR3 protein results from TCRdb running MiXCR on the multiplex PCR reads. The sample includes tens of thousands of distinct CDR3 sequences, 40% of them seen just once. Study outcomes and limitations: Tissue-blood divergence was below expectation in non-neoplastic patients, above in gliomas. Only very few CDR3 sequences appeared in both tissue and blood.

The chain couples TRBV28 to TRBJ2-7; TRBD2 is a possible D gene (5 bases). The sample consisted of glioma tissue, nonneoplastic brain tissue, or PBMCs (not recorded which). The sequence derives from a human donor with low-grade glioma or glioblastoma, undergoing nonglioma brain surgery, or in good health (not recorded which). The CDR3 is CAGSVGGTYERYF. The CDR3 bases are TGTGCCGGCAGCGTCGGAGGTACCTACGAGCGGTACTTC. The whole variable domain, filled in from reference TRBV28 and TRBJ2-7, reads DVKVTQSSRYLVKRTGEKVFLECVQDMDHENMFWYRQDPGLGLRLIYFSYDVKMKEKGDIPEGYSVSREKKERFSLILESASTNQTSMYLCAGSVGGTYERYFGPGTRLTVT.